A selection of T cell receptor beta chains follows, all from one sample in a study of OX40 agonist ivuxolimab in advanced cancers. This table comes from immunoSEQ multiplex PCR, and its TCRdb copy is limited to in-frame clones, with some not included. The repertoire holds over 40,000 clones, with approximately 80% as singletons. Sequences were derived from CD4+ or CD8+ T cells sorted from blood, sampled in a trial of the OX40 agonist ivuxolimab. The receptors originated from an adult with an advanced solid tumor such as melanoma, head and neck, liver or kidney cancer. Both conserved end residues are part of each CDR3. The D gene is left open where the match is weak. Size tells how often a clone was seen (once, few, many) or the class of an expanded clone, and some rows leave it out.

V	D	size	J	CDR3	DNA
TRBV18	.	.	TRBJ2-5	CASSPTPQGYQYF	TGTGCCAGCTCACCAACCCCCCAGGGTTACCAGTACTTC
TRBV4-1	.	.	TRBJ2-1	CASSQRWGSSYNEQFF	TGCGCCAGCAGCCAAAGATGGGGGAGCTCCTACAATGAGCAGTTCTTC
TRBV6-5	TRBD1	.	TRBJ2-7	CASRRTGSYEQYF	TGTGCCAGCAGGAGGACAGGGTCCTACGAGCAGTACTTC
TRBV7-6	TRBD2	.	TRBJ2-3	CASTPGGTRPTDTQYF	TGTGCCAGCACCCCTGGAGGGACTAGGCCCACAGATACGCAGTATTTT
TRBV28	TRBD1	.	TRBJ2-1	CASSLGTGTYNEQFF	TGTGCCAGCAGTTTAGGGACAGGGACCTACAATGAGCAGTTCTTC
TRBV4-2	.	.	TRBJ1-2	CASSQDPSASLNYGYTF	TGTGCCAGCAGCCAAGACCCATCGGCGAGCCTAAACTATGGCTACACCTTC
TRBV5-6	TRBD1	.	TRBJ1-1	CASSYASAATGLKNTEAFF	TGTGCCAGCAGCTACGCCTCTGCAGCGACAGGGCTTAAGAACACTGAAGCTTTCTTT
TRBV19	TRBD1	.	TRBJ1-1	CASRGTGRGNTEAFF	TGTGCCAGTAGGGGGACAGGACGGGGGAACACTGAAGCTTTCTTT
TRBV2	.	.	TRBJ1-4	CASSGRRSGVGKLFF	TGTGCCAGCTCCGGACGGAGGAGCGGGGTCGGGAAACTGTTTTTT
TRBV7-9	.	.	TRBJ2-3	CASSPGIQGGTDTQYF	TGTGCCAGCAGCCCAGGAATACAGGGAGGGACAGATACGCAGTATTTT
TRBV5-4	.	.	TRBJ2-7	CASSLGGKGGDEQYF	TGTGCCAGCAGCTTGGGCGGGAAAGGCGGCGACGAGCAGTACTTC
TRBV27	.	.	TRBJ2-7	CASSLGGRNYEQYF	TGTGCCAGCAGTTTAGGGGGGAGGAACTACGAGCAGTACTTC
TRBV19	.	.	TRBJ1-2	CASRGSGNYGYTF	TGTGCCAGTAGGGGGAGTGGTAACTATGGCTACACCTTC
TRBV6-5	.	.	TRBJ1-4	CASQGTREKLFF	TGTGCCAGCCAGGGGACGAGAGAAAAACTGTTTTTT
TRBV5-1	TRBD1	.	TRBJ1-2	CASRPEDRHTYGYTF	TGCGCCAGCAGGCCTGAGGACAGGCACACCTATGGCTACACCTTC
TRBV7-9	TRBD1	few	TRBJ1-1	CASRGRTGRNTEAFF	TGTGCCAGCAGGGGAAGGACAGGGCGTAACACTGAAGCTTTCTTT
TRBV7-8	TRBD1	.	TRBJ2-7	CASSPWDRGYEQYF	TGTGCCAGCAGCCCCTGGGACAGGGGATACGAGCAGTACTTC
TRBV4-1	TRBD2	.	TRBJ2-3	CASSQDRTSGLYTDTQYF	TGCGCCAGCAGCCAAGATAGAACTAGCGGGCTATACACAGATACGCAGTATTTT
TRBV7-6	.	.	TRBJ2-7	CASSLALQYEQYF	TGTGCCAGCAGCTTAGCGCTACAATACGAGCAGTACTTC
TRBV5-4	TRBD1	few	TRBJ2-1	CASSLGTGTYNEQFF	TGTGCCAGCAGCTTGGGGACAGGGACCTACAATGAGCAGTTCTTC
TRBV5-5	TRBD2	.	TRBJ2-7	CASTRGDYRREQYF	TGTGCCAGCACGAGAGGGGACTACCGCCGGGAGCAGTACTTC
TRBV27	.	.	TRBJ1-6	CASTKTGGGGYSPLHF	TGTGCCAGCACCAAAACGGGTGGAGGAGGTTATTCACCCCTCCACTTT
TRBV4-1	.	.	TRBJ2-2	CASSQESAGTGELFF	TGCGCCAGCAGCCAAGAATCGGCTGGGACCGGGGAGCTGTTTTTT
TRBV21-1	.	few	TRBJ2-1	CASSKAARLASQCSYNEQFF	TGTGCCAGCAGCAAAGCTGCGCGGCTAGCATCCCAGTGCTCCTACAATGAGCAGTTCTTC
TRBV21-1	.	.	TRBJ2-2	CASSKVPGGTGELFF	TGTGCCAGCAGCAAAGTCCCGGGGGGCACCGGGGAGCTGTTTTTT
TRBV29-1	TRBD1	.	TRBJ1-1	CSVGQGWAMNTEAFF	TGCAGCGTTGGACAGGGGTGGGCCATGAACACTGAAGCTTTCTTT
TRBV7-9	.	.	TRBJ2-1	CASSLAHGTRNEQFF	TGTGCCAGCAGCTTAGCGCATGGGACACGGAATGAGCAGTTCTTC
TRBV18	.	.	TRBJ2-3	CASSPRDADTQYF	TGTGCCAGCTCACCACGAGATGCAGATACGCAGTATTTT
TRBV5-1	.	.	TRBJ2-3	CASSLVRESRDTQYF	TGCGCCAGCAGCTTGGTGCGGGAAAGTCGAGATACGCAGTATTTT
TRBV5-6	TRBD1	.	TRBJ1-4	CASSNPGQGSEKLFF	TGTGCCAGCAGCAACCCGGGACAGGGCAGTGAAAAACTGTTTTTT
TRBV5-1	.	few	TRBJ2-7	CASSFSSRRNSYEQYF	TGCGCCAGCAGCTTTTCCTCGCGGCGCAACTCCTACGAGCAGTACTTC
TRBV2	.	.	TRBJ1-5	CASSAGGFSNQPQHF	TGTGCCAGCAGTGCTGGGGGATTTAGCAATCAGCCCCAGCATTTT
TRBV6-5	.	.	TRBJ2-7	CASSYRRHHEQYF	TGTGCCAGCAGTTACCGGCGACACCACGAGCAGTACTTC
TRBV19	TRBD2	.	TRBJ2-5	CASSMRGRVTPAETQYF	TGTGCCAGTAGTATGCGCGGGAGGGTTACTCCGGCAGAGACCCAGTACTTC
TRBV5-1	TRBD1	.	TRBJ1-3	CASSPTGTGNTIYF	TGCGCCAGCAGCCCGACAGGGACAGGAAACACCATATATTTT